This T cell receptor (beta chain) stems from a study of CD8 T cells in Susac syndrome. Trimming took 4 bases from V and 3 from J, leaving 8 bases between them. Germline-derived CDR1 and CDR2 are SGHNT and YYREEE (reference sequence). The CDR3 has 12 residues. RNA was extracted with the RNeasy kit, and a quantity of about 0.45 to 1 ug was reverse transcribed using random hexamers. One entry per CDR3 protein, called by TCRdb with MiXCR from the immunoSEQ multiplex PCR reads. This sample has 120,000 to 150,000 distinct CDR3 sequences, with less than 95% found just once. Controls matched for sex and age were healthy donors.

The chain is built from TRBV5-4 and TRBJ2-7; no firm D call. This sequence was found in a human donor in good health. Sequencing was done on a sample of CD4+ T cells from PBMCs. In DNA, the CDR3 is TGTGCCAGCAGCCTAGACAACTACGAGCAGTACTTC. Amino acids: CASSLDNYEQYF.